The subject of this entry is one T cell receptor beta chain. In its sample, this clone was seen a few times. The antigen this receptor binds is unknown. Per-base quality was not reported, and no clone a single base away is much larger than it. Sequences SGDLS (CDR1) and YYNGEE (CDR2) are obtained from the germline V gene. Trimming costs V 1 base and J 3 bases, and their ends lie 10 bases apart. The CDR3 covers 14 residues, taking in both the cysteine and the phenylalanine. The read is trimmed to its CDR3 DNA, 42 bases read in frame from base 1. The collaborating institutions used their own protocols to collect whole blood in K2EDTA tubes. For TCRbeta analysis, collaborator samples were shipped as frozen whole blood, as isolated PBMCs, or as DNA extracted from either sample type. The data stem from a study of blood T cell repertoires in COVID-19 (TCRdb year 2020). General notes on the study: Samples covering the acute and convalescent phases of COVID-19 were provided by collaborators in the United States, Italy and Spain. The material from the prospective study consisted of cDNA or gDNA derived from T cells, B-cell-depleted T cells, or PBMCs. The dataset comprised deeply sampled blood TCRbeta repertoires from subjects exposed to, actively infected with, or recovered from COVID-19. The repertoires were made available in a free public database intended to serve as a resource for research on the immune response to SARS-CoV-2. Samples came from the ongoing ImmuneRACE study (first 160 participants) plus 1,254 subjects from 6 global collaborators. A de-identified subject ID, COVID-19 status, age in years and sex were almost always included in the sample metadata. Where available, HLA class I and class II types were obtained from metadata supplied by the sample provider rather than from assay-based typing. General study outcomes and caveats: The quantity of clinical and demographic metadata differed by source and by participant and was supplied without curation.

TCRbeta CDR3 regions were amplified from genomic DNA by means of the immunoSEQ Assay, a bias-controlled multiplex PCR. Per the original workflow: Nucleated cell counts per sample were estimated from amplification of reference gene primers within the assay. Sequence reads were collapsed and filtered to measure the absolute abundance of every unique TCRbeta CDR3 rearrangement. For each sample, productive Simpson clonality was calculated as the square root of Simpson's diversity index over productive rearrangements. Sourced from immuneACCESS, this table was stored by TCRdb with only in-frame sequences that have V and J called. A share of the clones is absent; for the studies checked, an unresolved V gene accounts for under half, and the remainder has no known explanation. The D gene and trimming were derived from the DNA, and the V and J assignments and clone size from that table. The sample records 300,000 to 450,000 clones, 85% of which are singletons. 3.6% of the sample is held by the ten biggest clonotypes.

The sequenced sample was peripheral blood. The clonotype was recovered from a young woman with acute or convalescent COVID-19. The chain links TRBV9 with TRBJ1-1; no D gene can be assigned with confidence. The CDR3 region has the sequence CASSVSWAYTEAFF. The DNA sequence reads TGTGCCAGCAGCGTATCTTGGGCCTACACTGAAGCTTTCTTT.